The 9 T cell receptor beta chains listed next were all sequenced from one sample in a study of CD8 T cells in ankylosing spondylitis. Overall study findings and caveats: Typical of ankylosing spondylitis blood, it appeared, was a TCR beta motif of under 10 highly homologous variants.

TCRdb re-analysed the 5' RACE reads in MiXCR, keeping a single row per CDR3 protein. The repertoire holds about 540,000 distinct CDR3 sequences, with about 13% as singletons. No antigen has been identified for these receptors. What was sequenced was blood, either unsorted or a sorted T cell fraction (not recorded which). These receptors were collected from a male donor with ankylosing spondylitis.

This clonotype was seen more than once but under ten times. The rearrangement joins TRBV3-1 to TRBJ2-5; a possible D gene is TRBD1 (5 bases). The CDR3 covers 14 residues. Trimming shortened V by 1 base and J by 4 bases, and 10 bases separated the two germline ends. CDR1 and CDR2 (germline): LGHDT, YNNKEL (reference sequence). The CDR3 bases are TGTGCCAGCAGCCAAGTTAGGCAGGGAGAGACCCAGTACTTC. Its protein is CASSQVRQGETQYF.

This clonotype was detected many times. The CDR3 DNA reads as TGTGCCAGCAGCTTTACCTATAATTCACCCCTCCACTTT. Translated, it gives CASSFTYNSPLHF. The chain recombines TRBV7-2 with TRBJ1-6; no clear D gene. Deletions cut 3 bases from V and 2 bases from J, with 2 bases between. Germline V gene sequence: CDR1 SGHTA, CDR2 FQGNSA. This CDR3 spans 13 amino acids.

Many counts were recorded for this clonotype. The rearrangement joins TRBV7-9 to TRBJ1-1; TRBD1 matches 7 bases. J was trimmed by 5 bases and V by 4 bases; bases with no gene match: 7. Per germline, CDR1 SEHNR and CDR2 FQNEAQ (reference sequence). CDR3 length: 14 residues. Written as DNA, the CDR3 is TGTGCCAGCAGCTCCTCAGGGGGTGAGACTGAAGCTTTCTTT. Translation gives CASSSSGGETEAFF.

As DNA, the CDR3 is TGTGCCAGCAGCTTAGATGGTCTAGCGGCCGGTTTCTCCTACAATGAGCAGTTCTTC. Protein: CASSLDGLAAGFSYNEQFF. This chain joins TRBV11-2 and TRBJ2-1; 7 positions match TRBD2. The germline V gene has CDR1 SGHAT and CDR2 FQNNGV. This CDR3 is 19 amino acids long. The V and J ends lost 0 bases and 0 bases, in that order; junction bases with no gene match: 11.

The chain employs TRBV11-2 and TRBJ1-1; D ambiguous. Germline lookup yields CDR1 SGHAT and CDR2 FQNNGV. There are 15 residues in the CDR3. The V end lost 0 bases, the J end lost 0 bases, and 8 bases lay between the germline ends. This CDR3 is CASSLDGWLNTEAFF. The CDR3 DNA follows: TGTGCCAGCAGCTTAGATGGTTGGTTGAACACTGAAGCTTTCTTT.

The DNA for the CDR3 is TGTGCCAGCAGTCGCGGTTGGGAATCGAACACTGAAGCTTTCTTT. Amino acid sequence: CASSRGWESNTEAFF. The rearrangement uses TRBV9 and TRBJ1-1; no definite D call. Trimming removed 5 bases at V and 1 base at J, with 15 bases between. The CDR3 spans 15 residues. Germline assignment: CDR1 SGDLS and CDR2 YYNGEE.

The chain links TRBV12-3 or TRBV12-4 to TRBJ2-1; tentatively, D is TRBD1 or TRBD2 (5 bases each). This CDR3 is built from 15 residues. V lost 2 bases and J 2 bases, leaving 10 bases between the germline ends. The CDR3, as DNA: TGTGCCAGCAGTTTATGGGGGAGTGCCTACAATGAGCAGTTCTTC. This codes for CASSLWGSAYNEQFF.

The table lists this clonotype with many counts. This chain joins TRBV29-1 and TRBJ2-1; 12 bases align to TRBD2. The CDR3 extends over 15 amino acids. With V trimmed by 1 base and J by 8 bases, 6 bases remained unmatched. In germline, CDR1 is SQVTM, CDR2 ANQGSEA. The CDR3 coding sequence is TGCAGCGTTGAAGGGACTAGCGGGATGCCATATGAGCAGTTCTTC. It translates to CSVEGTSGMPYEQFF.

This clonotype has ten or more counts. The V and J genes are TRBV6-1 and TRBJ2-6; 7 bases align to TRBD2. The J segment lost 2 bases and the V segment lost 6 bases, leaving 4 bases of the junction unmatched. From germline, CDR1 is MNHNS and CDR2 SASEGT. The CDR3 consists of 15 residues. The CDR3 loop reads CASRTGGTGANVLTF. CDR3 nucleotide sequence: TGTGCCAGCAGGACGGGGGGAACTGGGGCCAACGTCCTGACTTTC.